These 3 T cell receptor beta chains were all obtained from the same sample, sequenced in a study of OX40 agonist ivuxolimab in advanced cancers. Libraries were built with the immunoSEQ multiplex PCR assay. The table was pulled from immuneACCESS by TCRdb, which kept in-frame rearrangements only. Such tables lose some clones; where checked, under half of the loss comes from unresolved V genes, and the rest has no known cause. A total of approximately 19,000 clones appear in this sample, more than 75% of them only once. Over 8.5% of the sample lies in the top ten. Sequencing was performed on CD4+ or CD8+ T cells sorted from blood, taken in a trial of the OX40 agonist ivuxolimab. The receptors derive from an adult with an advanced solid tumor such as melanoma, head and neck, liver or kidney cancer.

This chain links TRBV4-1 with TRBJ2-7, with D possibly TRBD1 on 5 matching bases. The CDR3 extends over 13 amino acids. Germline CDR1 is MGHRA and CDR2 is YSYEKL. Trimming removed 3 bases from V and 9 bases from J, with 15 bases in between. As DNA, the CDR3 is TGCGCCAGCAGCCAGACGACAGTTTATGGGCAGTACTTC. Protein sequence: CASSQTTVYGQYF.

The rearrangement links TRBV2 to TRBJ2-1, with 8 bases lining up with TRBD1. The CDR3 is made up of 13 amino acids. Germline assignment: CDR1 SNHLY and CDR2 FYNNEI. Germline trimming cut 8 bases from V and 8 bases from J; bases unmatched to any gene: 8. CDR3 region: CASRGRGHHEQFF. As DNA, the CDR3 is TGTGCCAGCCGTGGCAGGGGGCATCATGAGCAGTTCTTC. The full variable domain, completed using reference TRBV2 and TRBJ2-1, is EPEVTQTPSHQVTQMGQEVILRCVPISNHLYFYWYRQILGQKVEFLVSFYNNEISEKSEIFDDQFSVERPDGSNFTLKIRSTKLEDSAMYFCASRGRGHHEQFFGPGTRLTVL.

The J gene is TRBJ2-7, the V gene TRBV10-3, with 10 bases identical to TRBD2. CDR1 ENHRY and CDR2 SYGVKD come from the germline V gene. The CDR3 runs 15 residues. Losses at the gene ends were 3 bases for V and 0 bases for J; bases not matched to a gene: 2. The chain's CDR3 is CAISDTSGDSYEQYF. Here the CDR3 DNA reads TGTGCCATCAGTGATACTAGCGGGGACTCCTACGAGCAGTACTTC.